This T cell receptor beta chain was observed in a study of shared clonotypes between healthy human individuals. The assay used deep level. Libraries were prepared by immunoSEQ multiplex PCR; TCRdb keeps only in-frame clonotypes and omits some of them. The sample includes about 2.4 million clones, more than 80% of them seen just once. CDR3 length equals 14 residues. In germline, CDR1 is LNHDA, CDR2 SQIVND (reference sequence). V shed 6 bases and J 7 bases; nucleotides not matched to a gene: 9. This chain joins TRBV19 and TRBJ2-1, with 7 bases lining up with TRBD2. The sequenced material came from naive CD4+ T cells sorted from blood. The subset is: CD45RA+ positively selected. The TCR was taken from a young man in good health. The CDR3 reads CASRREGGSNEQFF. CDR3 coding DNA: TGTGCCAGTAGAAGAGAGGGCGGGAGTAATGAGCAGTTCTTC.